The source of this T cell receptor beta chain is a study of blood T cell repertoires in COVID-19. Across the whole study: Samples taken during acute and convalescent COVID-19 were collected in the United States, Italy and Spain. PBMCs, B-cell-depleted T cells, or T cells provided the cDNA or gDNA that made up the material.

The CDR3 has 14 amino acids. In germline, CDR1 is SGHVS, CDR2 FQNEAQ. The J segment lost 14 bases and the V segment lost 5 bases, leaving 12 bases of the junction unmatched. Per the authors' pipeline: The authors estimated nucleated cell counts from reference gene primer amplification. Measured with immunoSEQ multiplex PCR; TCRdb has only the in-frame clones, and not every one. The V and J calls and clone size were taken over from that table, and D and trimming were inferred from the DNA. This repertoire shows tens of thousands of clones, 75% to 90% found once; its top ten account for around 14%. The sequenced sample consisted of peripheral blood. The V and J genes are TRBV7-8 and TRBJ1-6, with 7 positions matching TRBD1. The receptor's source is a human donor with acute or convalescent COVID-19. The donor label of this sample is uncertain. In nucleotides, the CDR3 is TGTGCCAGCAGCCAGAACAGGGGTTCGGGGGCCCTCCACTTT. It is translated as CASSQNRGSGALHF.